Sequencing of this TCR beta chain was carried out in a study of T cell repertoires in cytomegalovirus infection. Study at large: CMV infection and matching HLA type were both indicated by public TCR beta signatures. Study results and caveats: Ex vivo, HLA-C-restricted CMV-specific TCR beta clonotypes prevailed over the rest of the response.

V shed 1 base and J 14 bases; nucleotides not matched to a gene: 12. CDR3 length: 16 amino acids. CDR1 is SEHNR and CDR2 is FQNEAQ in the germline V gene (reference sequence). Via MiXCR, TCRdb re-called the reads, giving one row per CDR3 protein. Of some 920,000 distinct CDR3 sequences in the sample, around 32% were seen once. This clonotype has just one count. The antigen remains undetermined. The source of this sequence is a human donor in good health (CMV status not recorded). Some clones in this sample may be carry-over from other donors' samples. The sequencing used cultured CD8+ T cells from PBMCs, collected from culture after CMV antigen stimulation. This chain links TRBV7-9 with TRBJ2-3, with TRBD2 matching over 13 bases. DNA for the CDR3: TGTGCCAGCAGCTTAGGGGGACTAGCGGGGACTCAAGAGGGGTATTTT. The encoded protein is CASSLGGLAGTQEGYF.